This T cell receptor (beta chain) was retrieved from a study of T-cell reconstitution after alpha-beta-depleted transplantation in children. Molecular barcoding with unique molecular identifiers was used for the TCRbeta library. TCRdb called the PCR reads again in MiXCR, with one record for every CDR3 protein. The sample has hundreds of thousands of distinct CDR3 sequences; 10% to 15% are singletons. This clonotype was observed at least ten times. Its specificity is unknown. V was clipped by 0 bases and J by 4 bases, with 16 bases between them. This CDR3 region has 17 residues. Germline V gives CDR1 KGHDR, CDR2 SFDVKD. Study findings and constraints: The main origin of T-cell counts and diversity one year after transplant was newly produced T cells.

Here the sequenced sample was PBMCs, taken before TCRalphabeta/CD19-depleted stem cell transplant. This clonotype originated in a girl aged 2-9 years with congenital amegakaryocytic thrombocytopenia, due to receive a stem cell transplant. The V call is TRBV24-1, the J call TRBJ2-3; no clear D. The CDR3 reads CATSDLLEPGFPDTQYF. The DNA for the CDR3 is TGTGCCACCAGTGATTTGCTGGAACCTGGGTTCCCAGATACGCAGTATTTT.